The 22 T cell receptor beta chains below come from one sample, sequenced in a study of molecular identifiers for immune sequencing clone quantification. MiXCR was run by TCRdb on the PCR reads, yielding one entry per CDR3 protein. The sample includes about 10,000 distinct CDR3 sequences, roughly a sixth of them seen just once. Sequenced input: naive CD8+ T cells from blood, with Jurkat cell RNA spiked in. The subset is: FACS-sorted CD8+CD4-CCR7+CD45RA+ naive T cells. These TCRs come from a human donor in good health. Some libraries in this study had Jurkat cell RNA spiked in.

This clonotype was seen many times. V is TRBV20-1 and J is TRBJ1-2; no clear D. Germline V lookup: CDR1 DFQATT, CDR2 SNEGSKA (reference sequence). The CDR3 is made up of 15 amino acids. Trimming stripped 0 bases from V and 4 bases from J, with 15 bases between. CDR3 nucleotide sequence: TGCAGTGCTAGAGATGTGAGGGAAGCGGCCTATGGCTACACCTTC. This encodes CSARDVREAAYGYTF.

This clonotype was recorded at least ten times. The rearrangement uses TRBV10-2 and TRBJ2-4; D is uncertain. The CDR3 covers 15 residues. V was cut by 0 bases and J by 1 base, with 7 bases left in between. Germline CDR1 is WSHSY and CDR2 is SAAADI. The CDR3 sequence: CASSESGGAKNIQYF. In DNA, the CDR3 is TGCGCCAGCAGTGAGTCGGGTGGGGCCAAAAACATTCAGTACTTC.

This clonotype is labeled as medium-sized. This sequence joins TRBV10-3 and TRBJ2-7, with D tentatively TRBD1 (6 bases). The CDR3 has 11 amino acids. Germline V gene lookup returns CDR1 ENHRY and CDR2 SYGVKD. V lost 6 bases, J lost 4 bases, and 7 bases lay in between. The chain's CDR3 is CAIRQGYEQYF. The CDR3 DNA is TGTGCCATCAGACAGGGTTACGAGCAGTACTTC.

This clonotype is medium-sized (0.01 to 0.1%) within its sample. The chain links TRBV29-1 to TRBJ2-7, with D unclear. This CDR3 spans 13 amino acids. V lost 4 bases, J lost 0 bases, and 10 bases lay in between. Germline V gene lookup returns CDR1 SQVTM and CDR2 ANQGSEA. The CDR3 is CSVGTVSSYEQYF. The CDR3 DNA reads TGCAGCGTTGGGACGGTCAGCTCCTACGAGCAGTACTTC.

The CDR3 spells CASSSALGQGEAFF. The CDR3 DNA follows: TGTGCCAGCAGCTCAGCCCTGGGACAGGGTGAAGCTTTCTTT. This chain connects TRBV7-9 to TRBJ1-1; 9 bases agree with TRBD1. Germline trimming cut 4 bases from V and 7 bases from J; bases unmatched to any gene: 7. This CDR3 has 14 residues. Germline V gene lookup returns CDR1 SEHNR and CDR2 FQNEAQ (reference sequence).

By share, this clonotype counts as medium-sized. The rearrangement joins TRBV7-9 to TRBJ1-1, with D hard to call. Deletions cut 5 bases from V and 1 base from J, with 8 bases between. Germline loops: CDR1 SEHNR, CDR2 FQNEAQ (reference sequence). This CDR3 region has 13 residues. CDR3 loop: CASSPQTNTEAFF. The CDR3 region has the DNA TGTGCCAGCAGCCCACAGACGAACACTGAAGCTTTCTTT.

Turning to this clonotype: This clone may be a read error of a much larger clone one base away. This chain uses TRBV25-1 with TRBJ1-6; no definite D call. The length of the CDR3 is 14 residues. CDR1 and CDR2 (germline): MGHDK, SYGVNS. The CDR3 loop is CACSELEYNSPLHF. The CDR3 nucleotides are TGTGCCTGCAGTGAATTAGAATATAATTCACCCCTCCACTTT.

By frequency in the sample, this clonotype is medium-sized. The chain uses TRBV30 and TRBJ1-2; TRBD1 is a possible D gene (5 bases). Trimming pared 0 bases from V and 6 bases from J, leaving 8 bases between. The CDR3 totals 12 residues. Germline lookup yields CDR1 GTSNPN and CDR2 SVGIG (reference sequence). CDR3 DNA: TGTGCCTGGAGTGTAGCAGGGAATGGCTACACCTTC. Protein sequence: CAWSVAGNGYTF.

This clonotype was counted between two and nine times. With a much larger clone just one base away, this may be a read error. The V gene is TRBV15, the J gene TRBJ2-5, with a possible D match to TRBD2 (5 bases). CDR3 size: 15 residues. Germline V gives CDR1 LNHNV, CDR2 YYDKDF (reference sequence). The CDR3 protein is CATSSPGSNQGTQYF. The CDR3 nucleotides read TGTGCCACCAGCAGTCCTGGGAGTAACCAAGGGACCCAGTACTTC.

This rearrangement joins TRBV27 to TRBJ1-5; D is uncertain. V lost 5 bases and J lost 6, with 17 bases in between. Per the germline V gene, CDR1 is MNHEY and CDR2 is SMNVEV (reference sequence). CDR3 length: 15 residues. The CDR3 reads CASSPRSPPSQPQHF. The CDR3 DNA sequence: TGTGCCAGCAGTCCCCGGTCCCCACCCAGTCAGCCCCAGCATTTT.

Sample share makes this clonotype medium-sized (0.01 to 0.1%). The chain has TRBV14 and TRBJ2-7; 7 bases line up with TRBD2. The CDR3 spans 17 residues. The V and J ends lost 3 bases and 3 bases, in that order; junction bases with no gene match: 14. Germline V gene lookup returns CDR1 SGHDN and CDR2 FVKESK. The CDR3: CASSHRAAGDLFYEQYF. Written as DNA, the CDR3 is TGTGCCAGCAGCCACCGTGCCGCGGGGGACCTGTTCTACGAGCAGTACTTC. The whole variable domain, remainder taken from reference TRBV14 and TRBJ2-7, is EAGVTQFPSHSVIEKGQTVTLRCDPISGHDNLYWYRRVMGKEIKFLLHFVKESKQDESGMPNNRFLAERTGGTYSTLKVQPAELEDSGVYFCASSHRAAGDLFYEQYFGPGTRLTVT.

Comment on this clonotype: Compared with germline, one end of the junction differs, possibly owing to a read error. This rearrangement joins TRBV27 to TRBJ2-3; 10 positions agree with TRBD2. Germline-derived CDR1 and CDR2 are MNHEY and SMNVEV (reference sequence). This CDR3 spans 15 amino acids. This CDR3 reads CARSFTSGTLDTQYF. In DNA form, the CDR3 reads TGTGCCAGGAGTTTCACTAGCGGGACCCTGGATACGCAGTATTTT.

This clonotype rates as medium-sized. At one of its ends the junction is not consistent with the germline gene, which may arise from a read error. This chain connects TRBV7-9 to TRBJ1-2; perhaps TRBD1 as D (5 bases). The CDR3 totals 14 residues. CDR1 SEHNR and CDR2 FQNEAQ come from the germline V gene (reference sequence). For the CDR3, the DNA is TGTGCCAGCAGCTCTAGCCCGGGACTCCCACGTAAGGTCTTC. It codes for CASSSSPGLPRKVF.

This clonotype rates as medium-sized. This chain connects TRBV28 to TRBJ2-7; 14 positions agree with TRBD2. In germline, CDR1 is MDHEN, CDR2 SYDVKM. Unmatched junction bases numbered 15, after V lost 7 bases and J lost 1 base. There are 19 residues in the CDR3. CDR3 coding DNA: TGTGCCAGCAATACTGTTGGGACTAGCGGGAGATCGGAGTCCTACGAGCAGTACTTC. Residues: CASNTVGTSGRSESYEQYF.

The chain combines TRBV7-9 with TRBJ2-2; 7 nucleotides agree with TRBD2. The germline V gene encodes CDR1 SEHNR and CDR2 FQNEAQ (reference sequence). The CDR3 runs 14 residues. The V and J ends lost 8 bases and 3 bases, in that order; junction bases with no gene match: 6. DNA of the CDR3: TGTGCCAGCGTCCATGGGGGGGACACCGGGGAGCTGTTTTTT. Translated: CASVHGGDTGELFF.

This clonotype is medium-sized (0.01 to 0.1%). The J gene is TRBJ2-1, the V gene TRBV7-3; tentative D call: TRBD1 (6 bases). In germline, CDR1 is SGHTA, CDR2 FQGTGA. The CDR3 loop spans 14 amino acids. With 2 bases removed from V and 7 bases from J, the gap between germline ends came to 12 bases. CDR3 region: CASSLLGADNEQFF. The DNA of the CDR3 is TGTGCCAGCAGCTTACTGGGGGCGGATAATGAGCAGTTCTTC. Complete variable domain (other parts from reference TRBV7-3 and TRBJ2-1): GAGVSQTPSNKVTEKGKYVELRCDPISGHTALYWYRQSLGQGPEFLIYFQGTGAADDSGLPNDRFFAVRPEGSVSTLKIQRTERGDSAVYLCASSLLGADNEQFFGPGTRLTVL.

This clonotype is labeled medium-sized. The rearrangement uses TRBV28 and TRBJ2-2; 8 bases map to TRBD1. Trimming took 6 bases from V and 4 from J; bases not matched to a gene: 7. The CDR3 is 15 amino acids. Per germline, CDR1 MDHEN and CDR2 SYDVKM. In nucleotides, the CDR3 is TGTGCCAGCAGCTCCGGGACAGGTACCACCGGGGAGCTGTTTTTT. This translates into CASSSGTGTTGELFF.

This chain joins TRBV20-1 and TRBJ2-5; D possibly corresponds to TRBD2 (6 bases). V was clipped by 5 bases and J by 0 bases, with 16 bases between them. This CDR3 comprises 15 residues. Germline loops: CDR1 DFQATT, CDR2 SNEGSKA (reference sequence). In DNA, the CDR3 is TGCAGTGCTCGCGGAGGGAAGATCGACCAAGAGACCCAGTACTTC. Translating it yields CSARGGKIDQETQYF.

This clonotype is termed medium-sized. This chain links TRBV7-6 with TRBJ1-6; 7 positions match TRBD1. Germline V gene lookup returns CDR1 SGHVS and CDR2 FNYEAQ. With V trimmed by 2 bases and J by 7 bases, 5 bases remained unmatched. This CDR3 is built from 15 residues. CDR3 sequence (DNA): TGTGCCAGCAGCTTACACAGGGGTCCCAATTCACCCCTCCACTTT. Translation gives CASSLHRGPNSPLHF.

The count of this clonotype is one. This may stem from a read error, because a much larger clone lies one nucleotide away. The J gene is TRBJ2-1, the V gene TRBV27, with TRBD1 as a possible D gene (6 bases). The CDR3 runs 13 residues. Germline CDR1 reads MNHEY; CDR2 reads SMNVEV (reference sequence). Trimming stripped 2 bases from V and 8 bases from J, with 10 bases between. CDR3 nucleotide sequence: TGTGCCAGCAGTTTAGACAGGTGGTATGAGCAGTTCTTC. It translates to CASSLDRWYEQFF.

The chain employs TRBV29-1 and TRBJ1-1; D remains ambiguous. The V end lost 7 bases, the J end lost 4 bases, and 25 bases lay between the germline ends. CDR3 length equals 16 residues. CDR1 SQVTM and CDR2 ANQGSEA come from the germline V gene. The CDR3 is CSADPRPGQLSTEAFF. CDR3 DNA: TGCAGCGCTGACCCGAGACCCGGCCAGCTGAGCACTGAAGCTTTCTTT.

Worth noting for this clonotype: This may arise from a read error, as a much more abundant clone is one base away. The chain joins TRBV9 to TRBJ1-1; D unclear. Germline CDR1 reads SGDLS; CDR2 reads YYNGEE. CDR3 size: 15 residues. The CDR3: CATSVFEAKNTEAFF. The CDR3 coding sequence is TGTGCCACCAGCGTATTTGAGGCGAAGAACACTGAAGCTTTCTTT. Full variable domain (outside the CDR3, taken from reference TRBV9 and TRBJ1-1): DSGVTQTPKHLITATGQRVTLRCSPRSGDLSVYWYQQSLDQGLQFLIQYYNGEERAKGNILERFSAQQFPDLHSELNLSSLELGDSALYFCATSVFEAKNTEAFFGQGTRLTVV.